This TCR beta chain emerged from a study of cytomegalovirus exposure and HLA in healthy donors. Study in general: The same platform was used for the 90 to 150 validation repertoires as for the roughly 730 first-cohort repertoires, as reported in a later analysis.

The trim removed 1 base at V and 6 bases at J, leaving 9 bases unmatched. The CDR3 contains 16 residues. Sequenced by immunoSEQ multiplex PCR; TCRdb stores in-frame clones only, minus some. The repertoire holds over 130,000 clones, around nine tenths seen once, with approximately 8.7% in the top ten. The chain carries TRBV5-3 and TRBJ2-1; 8 positions agree with TRBD2. TRBV5-3 is given ORF status, its function remaining uncertain. This TCR was recovered from a young man in good health and CMV-seropositive. The sample consisted of PBMCs. CDR3 bases: TGTGCCAGAAGCTTGACCGACGGGACTAGGTCCAATGAGCAGTTCTTC. Protein sequence: CARSLTDGTRSNEQFF.